This is a list of T cell receptor beta chains from one sample in a study of Ad26.COV2.S vaccination and SARS-CoV-2 variants. Clones were sequenced by immunoSEQ multiplex PCR, and TCRdb holds only the in-frame ones, with some missing. The sample consists of 350,000 to 450,000 clones, around nine tenths of them appearing once. Sequences were derived from peripheral blood, sampled in a trial of Ad26.COV2.S vaccine versus placebo. The receptors stem from a person aged 18-60 years who received the Ad26.COV2.S COVID-19 vaccine or a placebo. The CDR3 runs from the conserved cysteine through the conserved F or W. Each record gives: clone size, J gene, V gene, D gene, CDR3 protein, CDR3 DNA. A D gene is named only where the DNA matches it firmly. Clone size is stated in some rows and not others, as once, few, many or a class when expanded.

.	TRBJ1-5	TRBV3-1/TRBV3-2	.	CASSHPGQPYSNQPQHF	TGTGCCAGCAGCCACCCTGGACAGCCTTATAGCAATCAGCCCCAGCATTTT
few	TRBJ2-7	TRBV2	.	CASSEVSGPSAEQYF	TGTGCCAGCAGTGAAGTGAGCGGTCCTTCGGCCGAGCAGTACTTC
.	TRBJ2-2	TRBV5-1	TRBD1	CASSFTGGATGELFF	TGCGCCAGCAGCTTTACAGGGGGCGCAACCGGGGAGCTGTTTTTT
.	TRBJ2-4	TRBV3-1/TRBV3-2	TRBD1	CASNQGEGKNIQYF	TGTGCCAGCAACCAGGGGGAAGGCAAAAACATTCAGTACTTC
.	TRBJ2-1	TRBV15	TRBD2	CATSASGSEQFF	TGTGCCACCAGCGCTAGCGGGAGTGAGCAGTTCTTC
few	TRBJ1-5	TRBV7-2	.	CASSSTSGQPQHF	TGTGCCAGCAGCTCCACTTCAGGGCAGCCCCAGCATTTT
.	TRBJ2-3	TRBV6-1	.	CASSDRASTKADTQYF	TGTGCCAGCAGTGACCGGGCCTCGACCAAGGCAGATACGCAGTATTTT
once	TRBJ1-5	TRBV10-3	TRBD1	CAISESTGSQPQHF	TGTGCCATCAGTGAGTCGACAGGGTCTCAGCCCCAGCATTTT
.	TRBJ2-5	TRBV5-1	.	CASSLVSAGETQYF	TGCGCCAGCAGCTTGGTGTCGGCGGGCGAGACCCAGTACTTC
.	TRBJ2-3	TRBV11-3	TRBD1	CASSHDREDTQYF	TGTGCCAGCAGCCATGACAGGGAAGATACGCAGTATTTT
.	TRBJ2-7	TRBV2	.	CASKRSGFSYEQYF	TGTGCCAGCAAGAGGTCGGGGTTCTCCTACGAGCAGTACTTC
.	TRBJ1-2	TRBV5-6	.	CASSPPDINYGYTF	TGTGCCAGCAGCCCACCGGATATTAACTATGGCTACACCTTC
.	TRBJ2-5	TRBV28	TRBD1	CASSDGTGGLETQYF	TGTGCCAGCAGTGATGGGACAGGGGGCTTAGAGACCCAGTACTTC
once	TRBJ2-3	TRBV3-1/TRBV3-2	TRBD2	CASSQGGLAGGLQYF	TGTGCCAGCAGCCAGGGAGGACTAGCGGGAGGGTTGCAGTATTTT
.	TRBJ2-3	TRBV27	TRBD2	CASSLRLLAGVLTDTQYF	TGTGCCAGCAGTTTGAGGTTGCTAGCGGGAGTCCTGACAGATACGCAGTATTTT
.	TRBJ2-6	TRBV19	.	CASSISVSGANVLTF	TGTGCCAGTAGTATATCTGTCTCTGGGGCCAACGTCCTGACTTTC
.	TRBJ1-1	TRBV27	.	CASSFRQGNTEAFF	TGTGCCAGCAGTTTCCGCCAGGGGAACACTGAAGCTTTCTTT
.	TRBJ2-3	TRBV18	.	CASSHQNTDTQYF	TGTGCCAGCTCACACCAGAACACAGATACGCAGTATTTT
.	TRBJ2-2	TRBV11-2	.	CASSLRTPTGELFF	TGTGCCAGCAGCTTAAGGACACCCACCGGGGAGCTGTTTTTT
.	TRBJ2-1	TRBV11-3	.	CASSLGGAGYNEQFF	TGTGCCAGCAGCTTAGGGGGGGCAGGTTACAATGAGCAGTTCTTC
.	TRBJ1-2	TRBV5-4	TRBD1	CASSLDRGIGYTF	TGTGCCAGCAGCTTGGACAGGGGAATTGGCTACACCTTC
.	TRBJ1-2	TRBV28	TRBD1	CASSSGQAYGYTF	TGTGCCAGCAGTTCAGGACAGGCGTATGGCTACACCTTC
.	TRBJ1-2	TRBV6-5	.	CASTTSGPQGYTF	TGTGCCAGCACTACGTCCGGGCCCCAGGGCTACACCTTC
.	TRBJ2-1	TRBV12-3/TRBV12-4	.	CASSTLPSQQFF	TGTGCCAGCAGTACATTACCATCCCAGCAGTTCTTC
.	TRBJ1-2	TRBV3-1/TRBV3-2	.	CASSQGTGKAYTF	TGTGCCAGCAGCCAAGGGACGGGGAAGGCCTACACCTTC
.	TRBJ1-5	TRBV27	.	CASSFTGSQPQHF	TGTGCCAGCAGCTTCACAGGGAGTCAGCCCCAGCATTTT